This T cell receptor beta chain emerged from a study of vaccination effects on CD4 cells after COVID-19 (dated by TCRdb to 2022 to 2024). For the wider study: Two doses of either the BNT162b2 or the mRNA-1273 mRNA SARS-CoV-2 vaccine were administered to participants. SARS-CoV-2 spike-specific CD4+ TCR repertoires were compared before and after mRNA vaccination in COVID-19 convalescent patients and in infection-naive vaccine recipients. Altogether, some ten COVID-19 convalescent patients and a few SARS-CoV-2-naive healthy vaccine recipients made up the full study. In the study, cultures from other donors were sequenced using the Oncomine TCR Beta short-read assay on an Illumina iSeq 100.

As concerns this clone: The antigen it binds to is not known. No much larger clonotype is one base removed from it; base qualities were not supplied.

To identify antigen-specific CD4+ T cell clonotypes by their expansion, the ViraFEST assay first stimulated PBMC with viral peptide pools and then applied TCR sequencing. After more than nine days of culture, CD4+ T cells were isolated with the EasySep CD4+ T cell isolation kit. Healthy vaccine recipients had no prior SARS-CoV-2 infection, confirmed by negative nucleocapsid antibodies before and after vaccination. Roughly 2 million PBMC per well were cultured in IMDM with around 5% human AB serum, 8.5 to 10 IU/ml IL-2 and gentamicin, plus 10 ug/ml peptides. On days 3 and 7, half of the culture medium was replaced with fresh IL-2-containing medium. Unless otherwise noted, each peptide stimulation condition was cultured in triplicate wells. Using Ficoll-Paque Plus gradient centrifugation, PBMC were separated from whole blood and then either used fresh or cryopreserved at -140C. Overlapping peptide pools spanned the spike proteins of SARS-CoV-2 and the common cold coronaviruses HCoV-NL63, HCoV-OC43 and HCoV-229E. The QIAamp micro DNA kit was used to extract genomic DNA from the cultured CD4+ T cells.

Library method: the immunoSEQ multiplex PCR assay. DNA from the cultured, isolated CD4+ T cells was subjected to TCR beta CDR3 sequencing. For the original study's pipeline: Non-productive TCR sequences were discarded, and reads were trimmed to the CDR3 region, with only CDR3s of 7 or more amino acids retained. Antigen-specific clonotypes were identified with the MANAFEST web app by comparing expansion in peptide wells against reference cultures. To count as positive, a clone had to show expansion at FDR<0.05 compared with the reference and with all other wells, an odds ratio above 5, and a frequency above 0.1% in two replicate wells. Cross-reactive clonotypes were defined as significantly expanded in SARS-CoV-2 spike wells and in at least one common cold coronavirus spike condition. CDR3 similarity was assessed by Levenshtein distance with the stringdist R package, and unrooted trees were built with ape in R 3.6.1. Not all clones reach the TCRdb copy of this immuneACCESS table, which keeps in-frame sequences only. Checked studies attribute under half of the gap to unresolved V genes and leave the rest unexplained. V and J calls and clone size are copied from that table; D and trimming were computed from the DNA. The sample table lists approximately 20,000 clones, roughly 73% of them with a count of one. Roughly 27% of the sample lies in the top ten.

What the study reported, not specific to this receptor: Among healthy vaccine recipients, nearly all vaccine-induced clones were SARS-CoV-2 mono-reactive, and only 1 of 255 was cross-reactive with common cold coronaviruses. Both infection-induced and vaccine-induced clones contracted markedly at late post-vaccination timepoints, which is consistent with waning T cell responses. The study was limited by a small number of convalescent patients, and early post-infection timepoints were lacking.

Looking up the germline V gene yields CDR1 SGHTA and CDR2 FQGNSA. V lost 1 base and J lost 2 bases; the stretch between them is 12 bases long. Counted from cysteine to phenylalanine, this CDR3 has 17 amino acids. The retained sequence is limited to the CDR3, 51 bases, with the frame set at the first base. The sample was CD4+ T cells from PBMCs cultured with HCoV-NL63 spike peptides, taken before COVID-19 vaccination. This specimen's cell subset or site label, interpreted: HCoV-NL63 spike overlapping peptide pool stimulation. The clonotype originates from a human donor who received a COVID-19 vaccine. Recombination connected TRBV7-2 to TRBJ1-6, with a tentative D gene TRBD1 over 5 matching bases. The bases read TGTGCCAGCAGCTTAGATTTGAGGGGCCCCTATAATTCACCCCTCCACTTT. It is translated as CASSLDLRGPYNSPLHF.